This TCR beta chain originates from a study of blood T cells in healthy people across ages. Notes on the study in general: Roughly linearly, TCR beta diversity per million T cells fell as age increased. Long-lived donors carried more naive CD4+ cells and greater diversity than aged donors.

This clonotype came up many times. What it binds is not known. V was cut by 8 bases and J by 4 bases, with 14 bases left in between. Germline lookup yields CDR1 KGHSH and CDR2 LQKENI. The CDR3 covers 13 residues. With a J-beta primer mix and a sample-barcoded 5' primer, a second PCR ran about 7 to 11 cycles. Tags on each cDNA molecule came from a template-switch adaptor with 12 random nucleotides. TCRdb used MiXCR to reprocess the 5' RACE reads, holding one entry per CDR3 protein. The data contain more than 1 million distinct CDR3 sequences, 35% to 50% of them singletons. Source material: blood. This clonotype originated in a woman aged 60-75 years in good health. This chain connects TRBV18 to TRBJ2-5; possible D gene TRBD2, 6 bases. CDR3 sequence reads: CASSPQGGETQYF. CDR3 coding DNA: TGTGCCAGCAGCCCGCAGGGAGGAGAGACCCAGTACTTC.